The clone carrying this TCR beta chain was counted between two and nine times. The data derive from a study of response to subunit inactivated influenza vaccine. From the RT-PCR reads, TCRdb called clonotypes with MiXCR, one entry per CDR3 protein. In the table there are about 540,000 distinct CDR3 sequences, less than 25% of which are singletons. From germline, CDR1 is SGHRS and CDR2 YFSETQ. Trimming removed 0 bases at V and 1 base at J, with 17 bases between. The CDR3 is made up of 18 amino acids. A further study also used this sample, focusing on T cells expressing NK-cell markers. That source notes: Production of TCR beta cDNA relied on 5'RACE template switching with UMIs. In sorted CD3+CD56+NKG2C+, CD3+CD56+NKG2C- and CD3+CD56-NKG2C+ T cells, TCR beta repertoires were obtained. One of the eight sequenced donors was seronegative, whereas the other seven were HCMV-seropositive. The authors restricted sorting to alpha-beta TCR T cells with an anti-gamma-delta TCR antibody in several experiments.

V gene TRBV5-1 combines with J gene TRBJ2-1; D is uncertain. This TCR derives from a man in his fifties or sixties who received an inactivated influenza vaccine. The sample consisted of CD4+ T cells sorted from PBMCs, taken 12 days after vaccination. The CDR3 loop is CASSLGISARVSYNEQFF. CDR3 bases: TGCGCCAGCAGCTTGGGTATATCGGCTAGGGTATCCTACAATGAGCAGTTCTTC.